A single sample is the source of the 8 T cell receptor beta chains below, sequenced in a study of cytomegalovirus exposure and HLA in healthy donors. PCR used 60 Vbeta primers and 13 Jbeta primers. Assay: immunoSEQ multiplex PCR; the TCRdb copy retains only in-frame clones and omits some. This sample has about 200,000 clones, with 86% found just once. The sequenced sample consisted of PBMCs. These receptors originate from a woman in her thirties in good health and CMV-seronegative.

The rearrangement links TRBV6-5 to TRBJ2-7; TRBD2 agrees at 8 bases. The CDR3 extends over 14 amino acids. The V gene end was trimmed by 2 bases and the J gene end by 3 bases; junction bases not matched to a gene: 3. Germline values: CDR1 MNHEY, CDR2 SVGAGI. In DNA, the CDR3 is TGTGCCAGCAGTTACCCGACTAGCGTCTACGAGCAGTACTTC. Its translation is CASSYPTSVYEQYF.

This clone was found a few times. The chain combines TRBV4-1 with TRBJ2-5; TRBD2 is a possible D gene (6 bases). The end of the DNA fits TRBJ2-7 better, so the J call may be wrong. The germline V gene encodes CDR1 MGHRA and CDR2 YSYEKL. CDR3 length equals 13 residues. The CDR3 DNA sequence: TGCGCCAGCAGCCACCTCTGGCGGGGCGAGCAGTACTTC. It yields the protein CASSHLWRGEQYF.

The CDR3 region has the DNA TGTGCCAGCAGGGAGGGGAGTGGGGCCAACGTCCTGACTTTC. This codes for CASREGSGANVLTF. The chain joins TRBV6-6 to TRBJ2-6, with a weak D call TRBD2 (6 bases). The length of the CDR3 is 14 residues. V lost 6 bases and J lost 3, with 9 bases in between. CDR1 and CDR2 from the germline V gene are MNHNY and SVGAGI (reference sequence).

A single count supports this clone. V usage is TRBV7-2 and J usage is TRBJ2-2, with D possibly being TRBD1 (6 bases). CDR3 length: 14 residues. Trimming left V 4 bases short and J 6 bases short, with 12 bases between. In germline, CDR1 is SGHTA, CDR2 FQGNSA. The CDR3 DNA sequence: TGTGCCAGCAGCTACAGGGTAGGCGCCGGGGAGCTGTTTTTT. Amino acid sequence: CASSYRVGAGELFF. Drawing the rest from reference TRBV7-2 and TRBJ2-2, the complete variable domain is GAGVSQSPSNKVTEKGKDVELRCDPISGHTALYWYRQSLGQGLEFLIYFQGNSAPDKSGLPSDRFSAERTGGSVSTLTIQRTQQEDSAVYLCASSYRVGAGELFFGEGSRLTVL.

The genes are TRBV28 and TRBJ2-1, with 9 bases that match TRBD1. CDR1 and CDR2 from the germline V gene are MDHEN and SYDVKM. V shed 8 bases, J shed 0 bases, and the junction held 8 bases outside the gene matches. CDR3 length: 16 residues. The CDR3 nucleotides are TGTGCCAGCGGCGCCCCGGGACAGGGCTCCTACAATGAGCAGTTCTTC. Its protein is CASGAPGQGSYNEQFF.

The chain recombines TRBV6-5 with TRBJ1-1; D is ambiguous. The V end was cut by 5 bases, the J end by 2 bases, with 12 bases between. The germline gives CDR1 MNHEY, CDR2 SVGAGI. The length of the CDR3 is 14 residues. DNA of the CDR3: TGTGCCAGCAGTGCCGGCCGACTAAACACTGAAGCTTTCTTT. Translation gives CASSAGRLNTEAFF.

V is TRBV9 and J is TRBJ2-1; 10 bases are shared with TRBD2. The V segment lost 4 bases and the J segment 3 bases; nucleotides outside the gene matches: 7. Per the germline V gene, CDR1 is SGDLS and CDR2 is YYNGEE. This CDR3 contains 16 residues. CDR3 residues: CASSRLAGGFYNEQFF. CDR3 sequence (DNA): TGTGCCAGCAGCAGGTTAGCGGGGGGTTTCTACAATGAGCAGTTCTTC.

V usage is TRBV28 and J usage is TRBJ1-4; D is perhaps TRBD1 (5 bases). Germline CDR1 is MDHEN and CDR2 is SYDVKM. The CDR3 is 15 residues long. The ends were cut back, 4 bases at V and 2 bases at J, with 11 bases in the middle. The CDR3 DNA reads TGTGCCAGCAGTTCCCAGGGTGGTACTAATGAAAAACTGTTTTTT. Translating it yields CASSSQGGTNEKLFF.